This entry describes one T cell receptor beta chain. Its specificity is not known. The record originates from a study of OX40 agonist ivuxolimab in advanced cancers. Turning to the study itself: The mean age was approximately 60 years, ranging from 23 to 79, with more than 70% of participants male. Study outcomes and limitations: The study found that CD8+ T cells averaged more expanded clones than CD4+.

This CDR3 is built from 15 residues. V lost 2 bases and J lost 4, with 17 bases in between. Germline V gives CDR1 GTSNPN, CDR2 SVGIG (reference sequence). Any history of autoimmune disease or systemic immunosuppression disqualified patients. Produced via immunoSEQ multiplex PCR; TCRdb's table is partial and in-frame only. This table has 87,000 or so clones, approximately 87% appearing once. This specimen was CD4+ or CD8+ T cells sorted from blood, taken in a trial of the OX40 agonist ivuxolimab. The receptor was isolated from an adult with an advanced solid tumor such as melanoma, head and neck, liver or kidney cancer. The rearrangement links TRBV30 to TRBJ1-1; D possibly corresponds to TRBD1 (6 bases). In nucleotides, the CDR3 is TGTGCCTGGAGTCACGGGGGGGGCGCGTTCACTGAAGCTTTCTTT. Translating it yields CAWSHGGGAFTEAFF.